Listed here is a single TCR beta chain. This receptor's antigen is unknown. Base qualities are not provided; no much larger clone lies one nucleotide away. The sample originates from a study of T-cell memory formation after mild COVID-19 (dated by TCRdb to the early 2020s). Background on the whole study: TCR sequence clusters from the two donors were found to be largely donor specific. In two donors, T-cell clones that expanded and contracted after mild COVID-19 were followed by sequencing TCRalpha and TCRbeta repertoires longitudinally. The cohort was made up of two young adult volunteers, one female and one male, who were previously healthy.

For sequencing, an Illumina NovaSeq 6000 was employed. Using 5'RACE with constant-segment primers, TCRalpha and TCRbeta cDNA libraries were constructed, with sample barcodes and unique molecular identifiers added in the process. RNA was extracted from every sample with Trizol reagent. The libraries were amplified in two PCR steps, and the second step added a second sample barcode and Illumina TruSeq adapters. The libraries were sequenced on an Illumina NovaSeq using 2 x 150 bp paired-end reads. Per the source publication's procedure: The reads were demultiplexed and collapsed into UMI-guided consensus sequences using migec v1.2.7. Using mixcr v2.1.11, the UMI consensuses were aligned to TRA and TRB V and J templates and assembled into clonotypes. Expanded or contracted clonotypes were those called significant by both edgeR and NoisET, with noise models trained on biological replicates. For edgeR calls, a false discovery rate-adjusted p below 0.01 and a log2 fold-change threshold of 1 were applied. As an exploratory analysis of dynamics, max-normalized trajectories of the 1000 most abundant clonotypes were examined by PCA with hierarchical clustering. Separately sequenced CD4+ and CD8+ repertoires were used to assign the CD4 or CD8 phenotype of responding clones. TCRdb cleaned the public reads at Q25 with fastp, built clones with MiXCR and kept in-frame beta chains. Each entry is one CDR3 protein sequence, shown with its most common DNA and genes. The V and J calls and clone size come from TCRdb's table, not from the authors' own analysis. Across this sample there are 500,000 to 550,000 distinct CDR3 sequences, with around 21% seen only once. Around 13% of the sample is held by the ten biggest clonotypes.

Trimming takes 3 bases from V and 7 bases from J, and the germline ends sit 22 bases apart. The germline V gene (reference sequence) specifies SGHNT as CDR1 and YYREEE as CDR2. The CDR3 runs 17 residues from the cysteine to the phenylalanine. The only DNA kept is the CDR3, 51 bases in frame from the first base. Study-wide findings and limitations: Clones contracting from day 15 to 85 had balanced CD4/CD8 phenotypes, while a second wave expanding from day 15 to 37 was biased towards CD4+. Contracting CD4+ clones were located mainly in the CM and EM memory subsets, whereas CD8+ clones were found to be enriched in EMRA. Only two mild cases were covered in the study, and larger cohorts including severe cases with pre-infection samples were considered necessary. The second-wave clones that peaked on day 37 were not confirmed to be SARS-CoV-2 specific. The detection of some responding clones in pre-infection memory suggests that pre-existing cross-reactive memory T cells joined the SARS-CoV-2 response.

PBMCs were isolated by Ficoll-Paque density gradient centrifugation. The sequence came from an adult woman who had mild COVID-19 (a few samples of this study predate the infection). The sample titles of this study are shuffled in the database, so cell type and time point are left out; the donor was told from shared clones. Input material: PBMCs or a T cell subset sorted from them (not recorded which). The rearranged segments are TRBV5-4 and TRBJ2-2, with an unclear D gene assignment. The CDR3 reads as follows: CASSSSNRAVNYGELFF. The DNA is as follows: TGTGCCAGCAGCTCATCAAATCGGGCAGTAAACTACGGGGAGCTGTTTTTT.